This record covers a single T cell receptor beta chain. The germline CDR1 and CDR2 sequences are LGHDT and YNNKEL (reference sequence). After removal of 4 bases from V and 3 bases from J, the junction contained 19 bases not matched to a gene. The CDR3 is made up of 19 amino acids. This specimen comes from a study of blood T cell repertoires in COVID-19. As for the study in general: Sites in the United States, Italy and Spain provided acute and convalescent COVID-19 samples. PBMCs, B-cell-depleted T cells, or T cells provided the cDNA or gDNA that made up the material.

In the original analysis: The assay estimated nucleated cells by amplifying reference gene primers. The table came from immunoSEQ multiplex PCR; TCRdb's copy has only in-frame clones and leaves some out. Clone size and V and J calls were adopted from that table, with D and trimming inferred from the DNA. The sample has roughly 230,000 clones, more than 75% seen once. This receptor was obtained from a man aged 35 to 55 with acute or convalescent COVID-19. What was sequenced was peripheral blood. This chain links TRBV3-1 (or the pseudogene TRBV3-2) with TRBJ2-5; 8 positions agree with TRBD2. Written as DNA, the CDR3 is TGTGCCAGCAGCCTAGTAAGGGGTAGCGGGGATCCAGTTAAAGAGACCCAGTACTTC. It translates to CASSLVRGSGDPVKETQYF.